The next 11 T cell receptor beta chains were all read from a single sample in a study of graft-versus-host responses after intestinal transplantation (dated by TCRdb to the early 2020s). The library was built by means of the immunoSEQ multiplex PCR assay. The immuneACCESS repertoire file appears here via TCRdb, limited to in-frame rearrangements. These files lack a portion of the clones; in checked studies, under half of the deficit traces to unresolved V genes, and the cause of the others is not known. This sample comprises tens of thousands of clones, roughly 95% of them detected only once. The ten largest clones represent about 0.54% of the sample. This material consisted of PBMCs, taken 156 days after intestinal transplant. The receptors were gathered from a human patient who received an intestinal transplant, so some T cells may come from the graft donor.

The V and J genes are TRBV5-4 and TRBJ1-1; D possibly corresponds to TRBD1 (5 bases). The CDR3 totals 15 residues. Germline loops: CDR1 SGHNT, CDR2 YYREEE (reference sequence). V was shortened by 5 bases and J by 1 base, with 15 bases between the two germline ends. CDR3 protein: CASRPVGGENTEAFF. CDR3 coding DNA: TGTGCCAGCAGGCCCGTGGGGGGGGAGAACACTGAAGCTTTCTTT.

The chain has TRBV5-1 and TRBJ2-7; TRBD1 aligns across 7 bases. Per germline, CDR1 SGHRS and CDR2 YFSETQ. V was clipped by 0 bases and J by 2 bases; unmatched bases: 14. This CDR3 comprises 18 residues. The CDR3 loop reads CASSLVRLGQTRTYEQYF. The DNA of the CDR3 is TGCGCCAGCAGCTTGGTTCGTCTGGGACAGACAAGAACCTACGAGCAGTACTTC.

The chain employs TRBV4-2 and TRBJ2-1; tentatively, D is TRBD2 (6 bases). Trimming removed 1 base at V and 4 bases at J, with 14 bases between. Germline V lookup: CDR1 LGHNA, CDR2 YNFKEQ. CDR3 size: 16 residues. The CDR3 loop reads CASSQGNQRAYNEQFF. DNA for the CDR3: TGTGCCAGCAGCCAAGGCAACCAGCGGGCGTACAATGAGCAGTTCTTC.

The chain joins TRBV4-1 to TRBJ2-2, with D perhaps assigned TRBD1 or TRBD2 (6 bases each). Deletions cut 0 bases from V and 1 base from J, with 15 bases between. The CDR3 spans 18 residues. CDR1 is MGHRA and CDR2 is YSYEKL in the germline V gene. CDR3 nucleotides: TGCGCCAGCAGCCAAGATTATCGGGGGACAAAGAACACCGGGGAGCTGTTTTTT. This gives the protein CASSQDYRGTKNTGELFF.

V usage is TRBV7-2 and J usage is TRBJ2-5; 9 bases are a match to TRBD2. The CDR3 has 15 amino acids. The trim removed 4 bases at V and 1 base at J, leaving 4 bases unmatched. Germline V gene sequence: CDR1 SGHTA, CDR2 FQGNSA. This CDR3 is CASSSSSGVQETQYF. The CDR3 region has the DNA TGTGCCAGCAGCTCTTCTAGCGGGGTCCAAGAGACCCAGTACTTC.

The chain has TRBV11-1 and TRBJ2-1; D might be TRBD1 (5 bases). The CDR3 is 18 residues long. The germline V gene has CDR1 SGHAT and CDR2 FQDESV (reference sequence). Trimming stripped 1 base from V and 4 bases from J, with 20 bases between. The CDR3 sequence is CASSLVLTDRILYNEQFF. The CDR3 DNA reads as TGTGCCAGCAGCTTAGTCCTGACAGACAGAATCCTATACAATGAGCAGTTCTTC.

The chain employs TRBV7-7 and TRBJ2-7; 9 nucleotides agree with TRBD1. CDR3 length: 14 residues. V trimming: 1 base; J trimming: 4 bases; junction bases outside the gene matches: 2. The germline V gene has CDR1 SSHAT and CDR2 FNYEAQ (reference sequence). The CDR3 DNA sequence: TGTGCCAGCAGCTTAGGGACAGGGGAATACGAGCAGTACTTC. Amino acids: CASSLGTGEYEQYF.

This clone was detected only once. The V call is TRBV6-1, the J call TRBJ2-3, with TRBD1 matching over 8 bases. After removal of 2 bases from V and 2 bases from J, the junction contained 3 bases not matched to a gene. This CDR3 is 15 amino acids long. Per germline, CDR1 MNHNS and CDR2 SASEGT. In DNA form, the CDR3 reads TGTGCCAGCAGTGAACAGGGGGCTTACACAGATACGCAGTATTTT. Protein sequence: CASSEQGAYTDTQYF.

Only one count was recorded for this clone. J is TRBJ2-7 and V is TRBV30, with TRBD1 identical over 8 bases. Germline V gene data show CDR1 as GTSNPN and CDR2 as SVGIG (reference sequence). This CDR3 contains 13 residues. V was pared by 5 bases and J by 8 bases, with 11 bases of the junction left unmatched. In nucleotides, the CDR3 is TGTGCCTGGGGACAGGGTGCCATAGCCAAGCAGTACTTC. Protein sequence: CAWGQGAIAKQYF.

The chain links TRBV29-1 to TRBJ2-3, with TRBD1 identical over 7 bases. Trimming removed 6 bases from V and 3 bases from J; junction bases left unmatched: 6. Germline CDR1 is SQVTM and CDR2 is ANQGSEA. CDR3 length equals 13 residues. The CDR3 DNA reads TGCAGCGTACTAGGGGGCTTAACAGATACGCAGTATTTT. This codes for CSVLGGLTDTQYF.

The V call is TRBV4-1, the J call TRBJ1-4, with D unresolved. V was cut by 0 bases and J by 0 bases, with 14 bases left in between. CDR3 length: 18 residues. The germline CDR1 and CDR2 sequences are MGHRA and YSYEKL. The CDR3 region has the DNA TGCGCCAGCAGCCAAGATATAACCGGGTTTGCAACTAATGAAAAACTGTTTTTT. Encoded protein: CASSQDITGFATNEKLFF.